The TCR beta chain under discussion was sequenced for a study of cytomegalovirus exposure and HLA in healthy donors. Some clones are missing from TCRdb's copy, which holds only in-frame ones; the method was immunoSEQ multiplex PCR. Of some 170,000 clones listed, 70% to 90% are singletons. V lost 3 bases, J lost 3 bases, and 15 bases lay in between. Germline assignment: CDR1 LGHNA and CDR2 YSLEER. CDR3 length: 15 amino acids. Sequencing input: PBMCs. V is TRBV4-3 and J is TRBJ2-7; no reliable D call. The clonotype was recovered from a woman in her twenties or thirties in good health and CMV-seronegative. In DNA, the CDR3 is TGCGCCAGCAGCCATACCTTCGTGGGGTACTACGAGCAGTACTTC. Translation gives CASSHTFVGYYEQYF.